A single TCR beta chain is shown here with its context. The antigen it recognizes is unknown. No much larger clone exists at a distance of one base, and base qualities are not known. The entry originates in a study of T cell responses to AZD1222 COVID-19 vaccine (dated by TCRdb to the early 2020s). With respect to the entire study: AZD1222 recipients with second doses at about 4 weeks or about 12 weeks were pooled, because spike-specific TCR depth and breadth did not differ between schedules. TCR sequencing was performed for about 250 trial participants, of whom 200 to 220 were given two doses of AZD1222 and 26 were given two doses of MenACWY control vaccine. Trial participants were enrolled into age subgroups of 18-55, 56-69 and 70-plus years, which contained 148, 28 and 57 TCR-sequenced participants, respectively. Results and caveats for the whole study, not just this receptor: After two AZD1222 doses, spike-specific TCR breadth and depth were significantly higher than at day 0 and than in MenACWY recipients. Only a handful of AZD1222 recipients were SARS-CoV-2 seropositive at baseline, limiting conclusions about previously exposed vaccinees. In the small 56-69-year group, the increase in depth fell short of significance, most likely because of low power. Reportedly, almost half of the unique spike-specific TCRs recognized epitopes lying outside the regions that are mutated in the B.1.351 and B.1.1.7 variants. Participants were mostly white British and included more females than males, and it was suggested by the authors that clonal diversity may have been underestimated. No day 14 peak-response samples were available, so repertoires were characterized only after the peak T cell response. The vaccine-associated CD4 TCRs covered the entire spike protein, and the dominant responses fell in regions 160-218 and 743-854.

The CDR3 regions of human TCRbeta chains were analyzed by immunosequencing. Processing in the source paper ran as follows. Repertoire TCRs were checked for matches against a reference library of SARS-CoV-2-specific TCRs that had been generated using the MIRA antigen-specificity platform. Breadth was defined as the fraction of unique TCRs that were SARS-CoV-2-associated, and depth was defined as the fraction of total T cells that were SARS-CoV-2-associated. Each spike-specific TCR was assigned to its reactive spike region and to a CD4 or CD8 class using the MIRA data. Log10-transformed breadth and depth values were compared by one-way ANOVA with Sidak's multiple comparisons tests. The immuneACCESS repertoire file appears here via TCRdb, limited to in-frame rearrangements. These files lack a portion of the clones; in checked studies, under half of the deficit traces to unresolved V genes, and the cause of the others is not known. For V, J and clone size, that table is used; D and trimming come from the DNA. The sample profile shows tens of thousands of clones; just over 90% of them were found once. 5.2% of the sample rests with the top ten.

This specimen's time point label, per the study, means: baseline before first vaccination. Samples from vaccinated people were obtained from the UK trials COV001 and COV002, which included a single-blind randomized controlled phase 2/3 trial of AZD1222 (ChAdOx1 nCoV-19) in healthy adults. For TCRbeta chain sequencing, PBMC samples from trial participants were taken at day 0 and at day 28 after the second dose. Spanning cysteine to phenylalanine, the CDR3 consists of 12 amino acids. Just CDR3 DNA is preserved here, 36 bases in frame from base 1. CDR1 LNHDA and CDR2 SQIVND are derived from the germline V gene (reference sequence). V trim: 4 bases; J trim: 7 bases; unmatched bases: 1.

Recombination linked TRBV19 to TRBJ1-1; the central 9 bases match TRBD1. Sequenced material: peripheral blood, taken on day 0 of AZD1222 vaccination. This clonotype originated in an adult in good health. This receptor carries the CDR3 CASSNRGLEAFF. The DNA reads as follows: TGTGCCAGTAGTAACAGGGGGCTTGAAGCTTTCTTT.